This T cell receptor (beta chain) was recorded in a study of control samples from healthy donors and cancer patients (dated by TCRdb to the early 2020s). Libraries came from the immunoSEQ multiplex PCR assay. TCRdb limited this immuneACCESS table to in-frame rearrangements with V and J called. A share of clones is missing; checked studies link under half to unresolved V genes, and the rest is unexplained. The sample table holds under 200,000 clones, of which around 95% were seen once. The top ten clones comprise roughly 4.3% of the sample. The CDR3 holds 13 amino acids from the cysteine to the phenylalanine. The only DNA kept is the CDR3, 39 bases in frame from the first base. Trimming at the junction amounts to 7 bases on V and 6 bases on J, and the germline ends lie 15 bases apart. CDR1 and CDR2 are read off the germline V gene as MNHEY and SVGAGI. Worth noting for this clone: Its binding antigen is unknown. The sample holds no much larger clone one base away, and base qualities are not on file.

Rearrangement joined TRBV6-5 to TRBJ1-2, with no confidently assigned D gene. The receptor's source is an older woman in good health. The specimen sequenced was blood. The DNA sequence is TGTGCCAGCACAAGAAAGGGCGGGCATGGCTACACCTTC. Translated, this gives CASTRKGGHGYTF.